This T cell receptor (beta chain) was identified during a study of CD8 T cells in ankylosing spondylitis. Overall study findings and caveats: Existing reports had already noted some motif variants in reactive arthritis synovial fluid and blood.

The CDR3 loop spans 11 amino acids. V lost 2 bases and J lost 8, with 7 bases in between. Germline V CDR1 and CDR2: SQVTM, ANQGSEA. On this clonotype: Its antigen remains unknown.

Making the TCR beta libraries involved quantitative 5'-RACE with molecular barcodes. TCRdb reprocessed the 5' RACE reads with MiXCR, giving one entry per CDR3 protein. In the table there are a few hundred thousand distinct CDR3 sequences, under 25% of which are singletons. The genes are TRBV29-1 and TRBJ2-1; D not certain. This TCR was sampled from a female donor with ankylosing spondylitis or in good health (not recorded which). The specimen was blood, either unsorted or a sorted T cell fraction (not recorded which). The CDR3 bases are TGCAGCGTTGAAATTGGGCATGAGCAGTTCTTC. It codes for CSVEIGHEQFF.